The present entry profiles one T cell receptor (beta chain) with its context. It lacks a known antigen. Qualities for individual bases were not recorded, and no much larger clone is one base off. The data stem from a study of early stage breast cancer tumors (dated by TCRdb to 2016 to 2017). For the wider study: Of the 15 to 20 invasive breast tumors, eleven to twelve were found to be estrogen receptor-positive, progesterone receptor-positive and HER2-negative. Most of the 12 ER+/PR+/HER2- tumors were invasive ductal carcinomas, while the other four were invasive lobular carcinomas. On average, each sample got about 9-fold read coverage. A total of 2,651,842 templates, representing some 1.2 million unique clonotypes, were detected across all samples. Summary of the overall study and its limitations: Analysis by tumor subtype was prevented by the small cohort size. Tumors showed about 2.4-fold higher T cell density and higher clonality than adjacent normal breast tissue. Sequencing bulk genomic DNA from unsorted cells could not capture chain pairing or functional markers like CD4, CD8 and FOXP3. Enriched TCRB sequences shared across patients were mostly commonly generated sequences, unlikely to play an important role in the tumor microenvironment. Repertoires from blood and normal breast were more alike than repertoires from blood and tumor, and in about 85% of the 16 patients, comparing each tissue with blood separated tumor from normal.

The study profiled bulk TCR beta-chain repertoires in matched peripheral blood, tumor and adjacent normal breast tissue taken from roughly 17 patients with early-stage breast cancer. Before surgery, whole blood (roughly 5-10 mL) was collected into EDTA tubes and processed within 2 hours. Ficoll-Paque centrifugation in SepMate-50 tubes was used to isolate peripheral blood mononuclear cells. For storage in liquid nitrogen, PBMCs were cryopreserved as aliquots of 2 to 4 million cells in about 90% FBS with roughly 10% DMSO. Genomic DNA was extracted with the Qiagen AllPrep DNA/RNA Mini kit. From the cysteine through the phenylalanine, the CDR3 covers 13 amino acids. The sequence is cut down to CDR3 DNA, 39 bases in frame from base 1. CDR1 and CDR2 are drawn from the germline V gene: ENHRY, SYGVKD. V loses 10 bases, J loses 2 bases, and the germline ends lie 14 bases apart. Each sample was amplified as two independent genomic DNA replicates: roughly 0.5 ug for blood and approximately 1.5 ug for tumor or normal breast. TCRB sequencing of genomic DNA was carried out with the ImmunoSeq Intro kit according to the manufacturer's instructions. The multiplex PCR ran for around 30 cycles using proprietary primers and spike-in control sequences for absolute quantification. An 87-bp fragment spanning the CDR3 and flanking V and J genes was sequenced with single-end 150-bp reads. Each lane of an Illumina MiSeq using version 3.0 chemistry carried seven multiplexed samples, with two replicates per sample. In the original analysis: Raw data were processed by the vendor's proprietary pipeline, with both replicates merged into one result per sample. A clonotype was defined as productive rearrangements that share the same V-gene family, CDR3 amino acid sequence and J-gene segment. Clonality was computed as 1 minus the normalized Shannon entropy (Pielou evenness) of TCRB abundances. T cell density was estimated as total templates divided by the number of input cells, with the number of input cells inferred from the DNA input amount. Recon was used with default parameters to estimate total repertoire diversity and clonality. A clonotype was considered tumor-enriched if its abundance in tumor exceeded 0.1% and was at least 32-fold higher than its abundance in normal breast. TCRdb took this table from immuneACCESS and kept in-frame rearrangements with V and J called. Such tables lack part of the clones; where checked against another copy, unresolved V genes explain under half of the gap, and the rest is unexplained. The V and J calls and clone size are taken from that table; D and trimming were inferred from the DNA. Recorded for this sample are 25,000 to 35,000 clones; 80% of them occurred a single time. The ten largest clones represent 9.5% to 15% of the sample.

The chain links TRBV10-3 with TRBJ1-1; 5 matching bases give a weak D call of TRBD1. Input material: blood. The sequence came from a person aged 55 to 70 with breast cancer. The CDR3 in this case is CATWGTGNTEAFF. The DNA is TGTGCCACATGGGGAACAGGCAACACTGAAGCTTTCTTT.